Sequencing of this T cell receptor (beta chain) was carried out in a study of cytomegalovirus exposure and HLA in healthy donors. Germline CDR1 SGHVS, CDR2 FQNEAQ. This CDR3 spans 13 amino acids. On this clone: Its antigen is unknown. The same CDR3 arises from other DNA sequences in this sample as well.

Researchers ran the PCR with 60 Vbeta and 13 Jbeta primers. Data came from immunoSEQ multiplex PCR; TCRdb stores just in-frame clones and leaves some out. The sample yields fewer than 250,000 clones, roughly 83% seen once. Points from the study as a whole: Clonal expansion, a later analysis showed, was greater in HLA-associated TCR beta chains than in equally common others. Prediction of most subjects' HLA-A and HLA-B alleles by TCR beta sequences was reportedly accurate. TCR beta sequences numbering about 17,000 were associated with HLA alleles at 0.05 false discovery rate in a later analysis. Being productive about 90% or about 30% of the time was typical of most TCR beta V segments in an earlier analysis.

V and J are TRBV7-8 and TRBJ2-5, with D perhaps matching TRBD2 (6 bases). The end of the DNA aligns better with TRBJ2-7, so the J call may be wrong. The TCR sequence derives from a boy aged 2 to 10 in good health and CMV-seronegative. Sequenced input: PBMCs. The CDR3 DNA is TGTGCCAGCAGCTTAGGGAGGGGCTACGAGCAGTACTTC. The encoded protein is CASSLGRGYEQYF.